The 9 T cell receptor beta chains below all came from one sample that was sequenced in a study of blood T cell repertoires in COVID-19. TCRdb keeps only in-frame clones here, not all; method: immunoSEQ multiplex PCR. The sample shows tens of thousands of clones, 70% to 90% of them seen only once. Sequenced: peripheral blood. These receptors all stem from an elderly woman with active COVID-19.

The J gene is TRBJ1-4, the V gene TRBV5-1, with D possibly being TRBD1 (5 bases). V lost 3 bases and J 2 bases, leaving 8 bases between the germline ends. The CDR3 is made up of 14 amino acids. Germline CDR1 reads SGHRS; CDR2 reads YFSETQ. The CDR3 DNA sequence: TGCGCCAGCAGCTCCCAGGGTACTAATGAAAAACTGTTTTTT. This gives the protein CASSSQGTNEKLFF.

The chain employs TRBV6-5 and TRBJ2-1, with TRBD2 as a possible D gene (5 bases). V was clipped by 0 bases and J by 7 bases, with 13 bases between them. The length of the CDR3 is 15 residues. Germline V lookup: CDR1 MNHEY, CDR2 SVGAGI. DNA of the CDR3: TGTGCCAGCAGTTACTCGAGAGGGAGTAGGAATGAGCAGTTCTTC. This encodes CASSYSRGSRNEQFF.

Of note for this clone: Other DNA sequences within the sample encode an identical CDR3. This chain joins TRBV18 and TRBJ1-1, with D perhaps TRBD1 (5 bases). Germline V gives CDR1 KGHSH, CDR2 LQKENI. The V end lost 3 bases, the J end lost 0 bases, and 8 bases lay between the germline ends. The CDR3 length is 14 residues. As DNA, the CDR3 is TGTGCCAGCTCACCTGGGGGGATGAACACTGAAGCTTTCTTT. This codes for CASSPGGMNTEAFF.

The chain recombines TRBV12-3 or TRBV12-4 with TRBJ2-7; TRBD1 matches at 7 bases. The V and J ends lost 4 bases and 7 bases, in that order; junction bases with no gene match: 7. The CDR3 loop spans 13 amino acids. CDR3 nucleotides: TGTGCCAGCAGTTACGAACAGGGGAGAGAGCAGTACTTC. This gives the protein CASSYEQGREQYF.

The rearrangement joins TRBV28 to TRBJ1-4; TRBD1 aligns across 7 bases. J lost 1 base, V lost 7 bases, and 18 bases had no gene match. CDR3 length: 19 amino acids. Germline loops: CDR1 MDHEN, CDR2 SYDVKM. CDR3 region: CASTLPLARGTGTNEKLFF. Here the CDR3 DNA reads TGTGCCAGCACCCTCCCTTTGGCCAGGGGGACTGGAACTAATGAAAAACTGTTTTTT. Drawing the rest from reference TRBV28 and TRBJ1-4, the complete variable domain is DVKVTQSSRYLVKRTGEKVFLECVQDMDHENMFWYRQDPGLGLRLIYFSYDVKMKEKGDIPEGYSVSREKKERFSLILESASTNQTSMYLCASTLPLARGTGTNEKLFFGSGTQLSVL.

The rearrangement links TRBV6-5 to TRBJ1-4, with 7 bases identical to TRBD1. CDR1 is MNHEY and CDR2 is SVGAGI in the germline V gene. The CDR3 is made up of 14 amino acids. With 5 bases clipped from V and 3 bases from J, the junction kept 3 bases outside the gene matches. CDR3 amino acids: CASSRTGPNEKLFF. DNA for the CDR3: TGTGCCAGCAGTCGGACAGGCCCTAATGAAAAACTGTTTTTT.

The J gene is TRBJ1-2, the V gene TRBV28; no definite D call. V shed 4 bases and J shed 7 bases, with 10 bases lying between them. This CDR3 has 12 amino acids. Germline CDR1 is MDHEN and CDR2 is SYDVKM. The CDR3 spells CASSSAIRGYTF. The CDR3 bases are TGTGCCAGCAGTTCTGCGATTCGTGGCTACACCTTC.

The V call is TRBV19, the J call TRBJ2-7; D perhaps matches TRBD1 (6 bases). The CDR3 length is 11 residues. The ends were cut back, 6 bases at V and 3 bases at J, with 6 bases in the middle. Germline V lookup: CDR1 LNHDA, CDR2 SQIVND (reference sequence). The CDR3 bases are TGTGCCAGTAGGACAGGCTACGAGCAGTACTTC. Its translation: CASRTGYEQYF.

The sample holds one count of this clone. This sample also contains other DNA sequences that code for the same CDR3. The chain employs TRBV18 and TRBJ2-5; D is ambiguous. V gave up 3 bases and J gave up 4 bases, with 9 bases separating them. CDR1 is KGHSH and CDR2 is LQKENI in the germline V gene. The CDR3 extends over 13 amino acids. As DNA, the CDR3 is TGTGCCAGCTCACCGGGTGGGCGAGAGACCCAGTACTTC. Protein sequence: CASSPGGRETQYF.